The 32 T cell receptor beta chains below come from one sample, sequenced in a study of blood T cell repertoires in COVID-19. The table came from immunoSEQ multiplex PCR; TCRdb's copy has only in-frame clones and leaves some out. The sample consists of approximately 190,000 clones, around 83% of them appearing once. The source material was PBMCs or T cells enriched from blood (not recorded which). The receptors shown here come from a middle-aged woman in a cohort exposed to, infected with or recovered from COVID-19 (not recorded which).

The chain has TRBV27 and TRBJ2-1, with TRBD2 matching over 10 bases. With V trimmed by 2 bases and J by 5 bases, 18 bases remained unmatched. Germline-derived CDR1 and CDR2 are MNHEY and SMNVEV (reference sequence). There are 20 residues in the CDR3. The CDR3 DNA reads as TGTGCCAGCAGTTTAAATGGTTGGCTAGCGGGGGCCAAGGGGCACAATGAGCAGTTCTTC. Translated: CASSLNGWLAGAKGHNEQFF.

The rearrangement links TRBV24-1 to TRBJ1-5; possibly TRBD1 for D (6 bases). CDR1 and CDR2 (germline): KGHDR, SFDVKD. This CDR3 comprises 14 residues. Trimming stripped 5 bases from V and 7 bases from J, with 14 bases between. The CDR3 DNA follows: TGTGCCACCAGTGGCAGGGGCGAACTGCAGCCCCAGCATTTT. Amino acids: CATSGRGELQPQHF.

The chain employs TRBV6-2 or TRBV6-3 and TRBJ2-1; 7 bases line up with TRBD2. V was pared by 0 bases and J by 9 bases, with 5 bases of the junction left unmatched. The CDR3 is 14 amino acids. Per germline, CDR1 MNHEY and CDR2 SVGEGT. This CDR3 reads CASSYSGRAVEQFF. As DNA, the CDR3 is TGTGCCAGCAGTTACTCGGGGAGGGCCGTTGAGCAGTTCTTC.

This clone is a singleton in its sample. The gene calls are TRBV11-2 and TRBJ2-2; D is unclear. The ends were cut back, 4 bases at V and 7 bases at J, with 7 bases in the middle. CDR3 length: 12 residues. Per germline, CDR1 SGHAT and CDR2 FQNNGV. The DNA for the CDR3 is TGTGCCAGCAGCTATGAACTCGGGGAGCTGTTTTTT. This codes for CASSYELGELFF.

The gene calls are TRBV5-5 and TRBJ1-6; 7 nucleotides match TRBD1. The CDR3 length is 17 residues. V lost 0 bases to trimming and J lost 4 bases; unmatched junction nucleotides: 7. The germline V gene has CDR1 SGHKS and CDR2 YYEKEE (reference sequence). The CDR3 loop reads CASSLGPDREYNSPLHF. The CDR3 region has the DNA TGTGCCAGCAGCTTGGGACCCGACAGGGAGTATAATTCACCCCTCCACTTT.

The rearrangement uses TRBV19 and TRBJ2-6, with D possibly TRBD1 on 5 matching bases. Germline lookup yields CDR1 LNHDA and CDR2 SQIVND (reference sequence). The CDR3 has 17 residues. Trimming cost V 7 bases and J 3 bases, with 19 bases left between them. CDR3 amino acids: CASNLQGAVFGANVLTF. As DNA, the CDR3 is TGTGCCAGTAACCTCCAGGGTGCTGTTTTTGGGGCCAACGTCCTGACTTTC. The full variable domain, with the rest looked up from reference TRBV19 and TRBJ2-6, is DGGITQSPKYLFRKEGQNVTLSCEQNLNHDAMYWYRQDPGQGLRLIYYSQIVNDFQKGDIAEGYSVSREKKESFPLTVTSAQKNPTAFYLCASNLQGAVFGANVLTFGAGSRLTVL.

This clone was detected only a few times. CDR3 bases: TGTGCCTGGGGGACAGTTTATAATTCACCCCTCCACTTT. Translation: CAWGTVYNSPLHF. The V call is TRBV30, the J call TRBJ1-6, with TRBD1 identical over 7 bases. CDR3 length equals 13 residues. The V gene end was trimmed by 5 bases and the J gene end by 4 bases; junction bases not matched to a gene: 2. Germline V CDR1 and CDR2: GTSNPN, SVGIG (reference sequence).

The chain carries TRBV29-1 and TRBJ1-1; possibly TRBD1 for D (5 bases). V shed 8 bases and J shed 2 bases, with 9 bases lying between them. The germline gives CDR1 SQVTM, CDR2 ANQGSEA. The CDR3 sequence is 11 residues long. Here the CDR3 reads CSFRGNTEAFF. CDR3 nucleotide sequence: TGCAGCTTTAGGGGAAACACTGAAGCTTTCTTT.

The chain carries TRBV30 and TRBJ2-7; D not certain. The CDR3 has 13 amino acids. The ends were cut back, 0 bases at V and 2 bases at J, with 8 bases in the middle. CDR1 is GTSNPN, CDR2 SVGIG, per germline (reference sequence). In DNA form, the CDR3 reads TGTGCCTGGAGTGTTGGCACTACCTACGAGCAGTACTTC. Translation gives CAWSVGTTYEQYF. The variable domain in full, with the rest retrieved from reference TRBV30 and TRBJ2-7, is SQTIHQWPATLVQPVGSPLSLECTVEGTSNPNLYWYRQAAGRGLQLLFYSVGIGQISSEVPQNLSASRPQDRQFILSSKKLLLSDSGFYLCAWSVGTTYEQYFGPGTRLTVT.

This chain uses TRBV11-2 with TRBJ2-1; 11 bases agree with TRBD2. The CDR3 is 15 residues long. CDR1 SGHAT and CDR2 FQNNGV come from the germline V gene. Trimming removed 5 bases from V and 4 bases from J; junction bases left unmatched: 4. The CDR3 nucleotides read TGTGCCAGCAGCGTCGGGACTAGCGGTTACAATGAGCAGTTCTTC. Amino acids: CASSVGTSGYNEQFF.

The chain links TRBV24-1 to TRBJ2-1; maybe TRBD2 (5 bases). V was cut by 9 bases and J by 4 bases, with 12 bases left in between. The CDR3 contains 13 residues. Germline CDR1 is KGHDR and CDR2 is SFDVKD. CDR3 bases: TGTGCCACCTCCGGGCTAGCTTACAATGAGCAGTTCTTC. Its protein product is CATSGLAYNEQFF.

This sequence joins TRBV9 and TRBJ2-3; D is perhaps TRBD2 (5 bases). Per the germline V gene, CDR1 is SGDLS and CDR2 is YYNGEE. V was trimmed by 0 bases and J by 0 bases, leaving 11 bases between them. The CDR3 runs to 16 residues. CDR3: CASSVVGGHSTDTQYF. DNA of the CDR3: TGTGCCAGCAGCGTAGTTGGCGGGCATAGCACAGATACGCAGTATTTT.

The V gene is TRBV4-1, the J gene TRBJ2-7, with D possibly being TRBD2 (7 bases). With 3 bases removed from V and 2 bases from J, the gap between germline ends came to 14 bases. Looked up from germline, CDR1 is MGHRA and CDR2 is YSYEKL. The CDR3 runs to 15 residues. This CDR3 reads CASSHQGGAAYEQYF. CDR3 DNA sequence: TGCGCCAGCAGCCACCAAGGGGGGGCGGCCTACGAGCAGTACTTC.

J is TRBJ2-1 and V is TRBV7-9; the match to TRBD1 covers 9 bases. Germline lookup yields CDR1 SEHNR and CDR2 FQNEAQ (reference sequence). The CDR3 has 15 amino acids. Germline trimming cut 3 bases from V and 4 bases from J; bases unmatched to any gene: 4. CDR3 sequence (DNA): TGTGCCAGCAGCTTCTCGGGACAGGGTTACAATGAGCAGTTCTTC. Protein product: CASSFSGQGYNEQFF.

The chain combines TRBV5-5 with TRBJ1-1, with a weak D call TRBD1 (5 bases). The CDR3 is made up of 20 amino acids. Germline assignment: CDR1 SGHKS and CDR2 YYEKEE (reference sequence). Trimming left V 0 bases short and J 0 bases short, with 24 bases between. The CDR3, as DNA: TGTGCCAGCAGCTTGGTTTATGACGGCAGGGAGGCTATAGTGAACACTGAAGCTTTCTTT. It codes for CASSLVYDGREAIVNTEAFF.

The chain links TRBV6-5 to TRBJ2-5; 9 bases map to TRBD2. The germline V gene encodes CDR1 MNHEY and CDR2 SVGAGI. CDR3 length equals 13 residues. Trimming cost V 7 bases and J 3 bases; bases outside gene matches: 3. Here the CDR3 DNA reads TGTGCCAGCACGAGACTAGCGGAAGAGACCCAGTACTTC. It specifies CASTRLAEETQYF.

This clone was found once. This chain links TRBV29-1 with TRBJ2-7; perhaps TRBD1 as D (6 bases). The V end lost 6 bases, the J end lost 2 bases, and 14 bases lay between the germline ends. In germline, CDR1 is SQVTM, CDR2 ANQGSEA. The CDR3 has 13 residues. CDR3 nucleotides: TGCAGCGTCCCCCGCCAGGGGACCTACGAGCAGTACTTC. Translating gives CSVPRQGTYEQYF.

In DNA form, the CDR3 reads TGTGCCAGCAGCACAGAGAACACTGAAGCTTTCTTT. It is translated as CASSTENTEAFF. The rearrangement links TRBV7-9 to TRBJ1-1; D is uncertain. Per the germline V gene, CDR1 is SEHNR and CDR2 is FQNEAQ (reference sequence). V lost 5 bases to trimming and J lost 1 base, with 5 bases between them. This CDR3 contains 12 residues.

Comments on this clone: This sample also contains other DNA sequences that code for the same CDR3. The chain recombines TRBV6-5 with TRBJ2-7, with 10 positions matching TRBD1. The V segment lost 6 bases and the J segment 1 base; nucleotides outside the gene matches: 6. CDR1 and CDR2 (germline): MNHEY, SVGAGI. This CDR3 comprises 15 residues. The CDR3 loop is CASSPGQGVSYEQYF. In DNA form, the CDR3 reads TGTGCCAGCAGCCCAGGACAGGGGGTATCCTACGAGCAGTACTTC.

The rearrangement uses TRBV7-9 and TRBJ2-2; D possibly corresponds to TRBD2 (6 bases). CDR3 length equals 16 residues. The V gene lost 5 bases and the J gene lost 3 bases, with 16 bases spanning the gap. CDR1 SEHNR and CDR2 FQNEAQ come from the germline V gene (reference sequence). CDR3 nucleotide sequence: TGTGCCAGCAGCCCCTGGGGGGTATTGTACACCGGGGAGCTGTTTTTT. It codes for CASSPWGVLYTGELFF.

The chain carries TRBV11-2 and TRBJ2-7; D gene uncertain. The germline gives CDR1 SGHAT, CDR2 FQNNGV. V lost 0 bases and J 3 bases, leaving 6 bases between the germline ends. The CDR3 has 13 amino acids. CDR3 in amino acids: CASSLDSGYEQYF. The CDR3 DNA reads as TGTGCCAGCAGCTTAGACTCGGGCTACGAGCAGTACTTC.

The chain is built from TRBV5-1 and TRBJ2-7; weak D call: TRBD2 (6 bases). V was trimmed by 3 bases and J by 2 bases, leaving 9 bases between them. Germline V gene sequence: CDR1 SGHRS, CDR2 YFSETQ. The CDR3 contains 13 residues. The CDR3 region has the DNA TGCGCCAGCAGCTCTAGCGCACCCTACGAGCAGTACTTC. Its translation: CASSSSAPYEQYF.

The V and J genes are TRBV2 and TRBJ2-2; 10 nucleotides match TRBD1. V gave up 6 bases and J gave up 7 bases; unmatched junction bases: 14. Germline lookup yields CDR1 SNHLY and CDR2 FYNNEI. The CDR3 is 17 amino acids. The chain's CDR3 is CASSVPETGGYDGELFF. Written as DNA, the CDR3 is TGTGCCAGCAGCGTTCCCGAGACAGGGGGCTATGACGGGGAGCTGTTTTTT.

V and J are TRBV29-1 and TRBJ1-2, with 9 bases aligning to TRBD1. CDR1 is SQVTM and CDR2 is ANQGSEA in the germline V gene. The trim removed 3 bases at V and 5 bases at J, leaving 4 bases unmatched. The CDR3 is made up of 13 amino acids. CDR3 sequence reads: CSVDWDRDYGYTF. In DNA form, the CDR3 reads TGCAGCGTTGATTGGGACAGGGATTATGGCTACACCTTC.

This clone has just one count. The rearrangement uses TRBV27 and TRBJ2-7; TRBD1 matches at 9 bases. Germline V gene lookup returns CDR1 MNHEY and CDR2 SMNVEV (reference sequence). The CDR3 has 14 residues. The junction had 4 bases not matched to a gene; V was cut back by 2 bases and J by 5 bases. The CDR3 is CASSLTGGLNEQYF. CDR3 DNA sequence: TGTGCCAGCAGTTTAACAGGGGGCCTAAACGAGCAGTACTTC.

The chain carries TRBV11-2 and TRBJ2-5, with 11 bases fitting TRBD2. Germline loops: CDR1 SGHAT, CDR2 FQNNGV. Trimming cost V 3 bases and J 4 bases; bases outside gene matches: 4. CDR3 length: 15 residues. The CDR3 DNA reads as TGTGCCAGCAGCTTGTTAGCGGGGGGGCCAGAGACCCAGTACTTC. Translating gives CASSLLAGGPETQYF.

This chain joins TRBV10-3 and TRBJ1-2; 8 bases agree with TRBD1. CDR1 and CDR2 from the germline V gene are ENHRY and SYGVKD. V lost 4 bases and J lost 3; bases outside the gene matches: 4. This CDR3 is built from 14 residues. This CDR3 reads CAISVAGGDYGYTF. The CDR3 nucleotides read TGTGCCATCAGTGTGGCAGGGGGCGACTATGGCTACACCTTC.

The J gene is TRBJ1-6, the V gene TRBV7-9; 12 bases align to TRBD1. The V gene end was trimmed by 6 bases and the J gene end by 9 bases; junction bases not matched to a gene: 9. CDR1 SEHNR and CDR2 FQNEAQ come from the germline V gene (reference sequence). This CDR3 contains 16 residues. DNA of the CDR3: TGTGCCAGCAGTCAACGTCCGGGACAGGGGGCTTCACCCCTCCACTTT. Its protein product is CASSQRPGQGASPLHF.

Concerning this clone: The identical CDR3 is also encoded by other nucleotide sequences in the sample. The V call is TRBV29-1, the J call TRBJ1-2, with 7 bases fitting TRBD1. With V trimmed by 5 bases and J by 3 bases, 0 bases remained unmatched. The CDR3 extends over 11 amino acids. Germline V CDR1 and CDR2: SQVTM, ANQGSEA. CDR3 coding DNA: TGCAGCGTTCAGGGGGACTATGGCTACACCTTC. It codes for CSVQGDYGYTF.

The chain couples TRBV5-1 to TRBJ1-1; 7 bases agree with TRBD1. V dropped 5 bases and J dropped 10; count of bases not matched to a gene: 14. The CDR3 extends over 14 amino acids. Per the germline V gene, CDR1 is SGHRS and CDR2 is YFSETQ. The CDR3 sequence is CASRNDREGSRAFF. The CDR3 DNA follows: TGCGCCAGCAGGAACGACAGGGAAGGTTCTAGAGCTTTCTTT.

The gene calls are TRBV2 and TRBJ1-2; 8 bases agree with TRBD1. Unmatched junction bases numbered 8, after V lost 3 bases and J lost 5 bases. The length of the CDR3 is 15 residues. CDR1 and CDR2 (germline): SNHLY, FYNNEI. CDR3 in DNA: TGTGCCAGCAGTGACTGGCAGGGGGCCTTATATGGCTACACCTTC. This translates into CASSDWQGALYGYTF.

The V and J genes are TRBV27 and TRBJ2-2, with TRBD2 matching over 8 bases. V lost 1 base, J lost 4 bases, and 2 bases stayed unmatched. The CDR3 contains 15 residues. Germline CDR1 and CDR2: MNHEY and SMNVEV (reference sequence). CDR3 coding DNA: TGTGCCAGCAGTTTATATCGGGGGGGCACCGGGGAGCTGTTTTTT. It translates to CASSLYRGGTGELFF.